Given below is one T cell receptor (beta chain) in context. CDR1 is MNHNS, CDR2 SASEGT, per germline. The V end was cut by 6 bases, the J end by 3 bases, with 12 bases between. This CDR3 has 14 residues. Only in-frame clones appear in the TCRdb table, and some are missing; sequencing was by immunoSEQ multiplex PCR. Of 250,000 to 350,000 clones in the sample, roughly four fifths were seen once. The data belong to a study of cytotoxic CD8 clonotypes in ibrutinib-treated CLL. Sequenced here: PBMCs, sampled at disease progression, from a patient treated with ibrutinib. The rearrangement links TRBV6-1 to TRBJ1-5, with D possibly TRBD1 on 5 matching bases. This TCR was sampled from a human donor with chronic lymphocytic leukemia. The CDR3 loop reads CASRAPGSNQPQHF. CDR3 in DNA: TGTGCCAGCAGGGCCCCAGGGTCCAATCAGCCCCAGCATTTT.